Each of the 16 T cell receptor beta chains below was sequenced from the same sample in a study of post-analysis software for immune sequencing data (dated by TCRdb to between 2015 and 2016). Summary of the overall study and its limitations: Significantly higher frequencies in patients than in controls were found for about five TRBV segments, including TRBV5-6, TRBV5-1 and TRBV20-1.

No antigen has been assigned to these receptors. Library method: PCR. Sequencing took place on an Illumina HiSeq 2500. Unique molecular identifiers were incorporated into TCR beta cDNA libraries to reduce PCR and sequencing biases. TCRdb's own reprocessing of the public reads used fastp at Q25 and MiXCR and kept productive beta chains. Entries that share a CDR3 protein sequence are merged under the most common genes and DNA. In this sample the table shows about 770,000 distinct CDR3 sequences, just over 45% of which occur a single time. The top ten constitute roughly 4.9% of the sample. Material: blood. These receptors all come from a girl aged 10 to 17 with multiple sclerosis.

J is TRBJ1-2 and V is TRBV14; D remains unclear. The germline CDR1 and CDR2 sequences are SGHDN and FVKESK. Trimming cost V 0 bases and J 3 bases, with 23 bases left between them. This CDR3 contains 19 residues. The CDR3 bases are TGTGCCAGCAGCCAAGACTCGAAGTCGAGATGGGCAGGCCACTATGGCTACACCTTC. This encodes CASSQDSKSRWAGHYGYTF. The full variable domain, completed using reference TRBV14 and TRBJ1-2, is EAGVTQFPSHSVIEKGQTVTLRCDPISGHDNLYWYRRVMGKEIKFLLHFVKESKQDESGMPNNRFLAERTGGTYSTLKVQPAELEDSGVYFCASSQDSKSRWAGHYGYTFGSGTRLTVV.

The chain uses TRBV5-1 and TRBJ2-3, with D uncertain. Between the trimmed V and J ends, which lost 2 bases and 3 bases, there was a span of 10 bases. The CDR3 is 14 residues long. Germline CDR1 SGHRS, CDR2 YFSETQ. This chain's CDR3 is CASSFDRFTDTQYF. The CDR3 bases are TGCGCCAGCAGCTTCGATCGGTTTACAGATACGCAGTATTTT.

V is TRBV20-1 and J is TRBJ1-5; 8 bases map to TRBD1. V was clipped by 4 bases and J by 7 bases; unmatched bases: 3. In germline, CDR1 is DFQATT, CDR2 SNEGSKA (reference sequence). CDR3 length: 12 amino acids. The CDR3 DNA reads as TGCAGTGCTACAAGACAGGGGCAGCCCCAGCATTTT. Its translation is CSATRQGQPQHF.

Only a few counts were recorded for this clonotype. The chain employs TRBV7-2 and TRBJ1-1; D not resolved. The CDR3 sequence is 12 residues long. Germline V gene lookup returns CDR1 SGHTA and CDR2 FQGNSA. V lost 1 base and J 12 bases, leaving 12 bases between the germline ends. The CDR3 spells CASSLEPKAPFF. The CDR3 DNA reads TGTGCCAGCAGCTTAGAACCTAAGGCCCCTTTCTTT.

There are a few counts of this clonotype. This rearrangement joins TRBV29-1 to TRBJ2-1; D might be TRBD1 (5 bases). Deletions cut 1 base from V and 1 base from J, with 11 bases between. Germline lookup yields CDR1 SQVTM and CDR2 ANQGSEA. The CDR3 sequence is 15 residues long. The CDR3 region is CSVEADSTSYNEQFF. The DNA of the CDR3 is TGCAGCGTTGAAGCCGACAGCACTTCCTACAATGAGCAGTTCTTC.

This clonotype was recorded a few times. J is TRBJ1-2 and V is TRBV6-1, with a possible D match to TRBD1 (5 bases). The CDR3 sequence is 13 residues long. Germline CDR1 reads MNHNS; CDR2 reads SASEGT. Trimming pared 3 bases from V and 4 bases from J, leaving 9 bases between. CDR3 region: CASSEAGPYGYTF. DNA of the CDR3: TGTGCCAGCAGTGAGGCAGGGCCCTATGGCTACACCTTC.

V is TRBV28 and J is TRBJ1-2; D not resolved. The CDR3 contains 14 residues. The V end was cut by 5 bases, the J end by 6 bases, with 16 bases between. From germline, CDR1 is MDHEN and CDR2 SYDVKM. The CDR3 nucleotides are TGTGCCAGCAGTCCGAGGAGGCTCGGGGATGGCTACACCTTC. Encoded protein: CASSPRRLGDGYTF.

This chain links TRBV7-9 with TRBJ2-4; 7 bases are shared with TRBD2. The J call may be in error: the DNA end matches TRBJ2-5 better. Germline lookup yields CDR1 SEHNR and CDR2 FQNEAQ (reference sequence). CDR3 length: 14 residues. CDR3 sequence (DNA): TGTGCCAGCAGCTACCCACTAGCGTCGGAGACCCAGTACTTC. As protein: CASSYPLASETQYF.

This clonotype has more than one count but fewer than ten. This chain uses TRBV4-3 with TRBJ1-2; D is ambiguous. Trimming cost V 4 bases and J 4 bases, with 16 bases left between them. The CDR3 length is 15 residues. CDR1 and CDR2 (germline): LGHNA, YSLEER. In nucleotides, the CDR3 is TGCGCCAGCAGCCTTTCTACCGCCTACTTCTATGGCTACACCTTC. Translated, it gives CASSLSTAYFYGYTF.

V is TRBV6-6 and J is TRBJ1-6; 8 bases are shared with TRBD1. The CDR3 runs to 14 residues. V gave up 6 bases and J gave up 5 bases; unmatched junction bases: 3. The germline gives CDR1 MNHNY, CDR2 SVGAGI (reference sequence). Here the CDR3 DNA reads TGTGCCAGCAGGGGGACAGGAGATAATTCACCCCTCCACTTT. Translating gives CASRGTGDNSPLHF.

The gene calls are TRBV7-2 and TRBJ2-3; no clear D. Germline V gene lookup returns CDR1 SGHTA and CDR2 FQGNSA. CDR3 length: 15 amino acids. Trimming left V 3 bases short and J 0 bases short, with 10 bases between. CDR3 residues: CASSFRGFSTDTQYF. The CDR3 DNA is TGTGCCAGCAGCTTCCGCGGTTTTAGCACAGATACGCAGTATTTT.

In DNA, the CDR3 is TGCAGCACAACACCGGGACTAGCGGAGCAGTTCTTC. Residues: CSTTPGLAEQFF. V usage is TRBV20-1 and J usage is TRBJ2-1; 10 bases are a match to TRBD2. The CDR3 contains 12 residues. CDR1 and CDR2 from the germline V gene are DFQATT and SNEGSKA (reference sequence).

The chain links TRBV20-1 to TRBJ2-1, with a weak D call TRBD1 (6 bases). This CDR3 contains 13 residues. The germline V gene encodes CDR1 DFQATT and CDR2 SNEGSKA (reference sequence). CDR3 region: CNTGWLLGNEQFF. In nucleotides, the CDR3 is TGCAACACAGGGTGGCTACTGGGGAATGAGCAGTTCTTC.

In this sample, this clonotype turned up once. The genes are TRBV12-3 or TRBV12-4 and TRBJ1-5; tentative D call: TRBD1 (6 bases). The V end was cut by 5 bases, the J end by 0 bases, with 17 bases between. The CDR3 is made up of 17 amino acids. Here the CDR3 reads CASSLTGHTISNQPQHF. The CDR3 DNA reads as TGTGCCAGCAGTCTCACAGGGCACACCATTAGCAATCAGCCCCAGCATTTT.

To note about this clonotype: The junction does not match germline at one end; this may be a read error. The rearrangement joins TRBV7-9 to TRBJ2-5, with 11 bases fitting TRBD2. The assigned J gene may be wrong: the sequence end matches TRBJ2-7 better. This CDR3 has 14 amino acids. CDR1 SEHNR and CDR2 FQNEAQ come from the germline V gene (reference sequence). In DNA, the CDR3 is TGCGCCAGCAGCCCAACTAGCGGGAGAGTCGAGCAGTACTTC. Translated: CASSPTSGRVEQYF.

A remark on this clonotype: Germline and junction disagree at one end, which may indicate a read error. CDR3 protein: CASIWYEGGHTF. DNA for the CDR3: TGTGCCAGCATTTGGTATGAGGGTGGCCACACCTTC. The J gene is TRBJ1-2, the V gene TRBV12-3 or TRBV12-4; D call uncertain. This CDR3 comprises 12 residues.